This paragraph reports one TCR beta chain. Its antigen is as yet unknown. Sequenced by immunoSEQ multiplex PCR; TCRdb stores in-frame clones only, minus some. The sample shows 20,000 to 25,000 clones, 70% to 90% of them seen only once. Germline loops: CDR1 MDHEN, CDR2 SYDVKM. The CDR3 length is 15 residues. Trimming removed 6 bases from V and 3 bases from J, with 17 bases in between. The sample originates from a study of OX40 agonist ivuxolimab in advanced cancers. The overall study: Hepatocellular carcinoma, melanoma, renal cell or head and neck cancer affected the dose-escalation patients. Notes on the study in general: Fewer expanded clones were found on average in CD4+ than in CD8+ T cells.

This TCR was recovered from an adult with an advanced solid tumor such as melanoma, head and neck, liver or kidney cancer. The chain combines TRBV28 with TRBJ2-5, with D maybe TRBD1 (5 bases). The sequencing used CD4+ or CD8+ T cells sorted from blood, collected in a trial of the OX40 agonist ivuxolimab. CDR3 loop: CASSRELETEETQYF. The CDR3 DNA reads as TGTGCCAGCAGCCGAGAACTCGAGACAGAAGAGACCCAGTACTTC.